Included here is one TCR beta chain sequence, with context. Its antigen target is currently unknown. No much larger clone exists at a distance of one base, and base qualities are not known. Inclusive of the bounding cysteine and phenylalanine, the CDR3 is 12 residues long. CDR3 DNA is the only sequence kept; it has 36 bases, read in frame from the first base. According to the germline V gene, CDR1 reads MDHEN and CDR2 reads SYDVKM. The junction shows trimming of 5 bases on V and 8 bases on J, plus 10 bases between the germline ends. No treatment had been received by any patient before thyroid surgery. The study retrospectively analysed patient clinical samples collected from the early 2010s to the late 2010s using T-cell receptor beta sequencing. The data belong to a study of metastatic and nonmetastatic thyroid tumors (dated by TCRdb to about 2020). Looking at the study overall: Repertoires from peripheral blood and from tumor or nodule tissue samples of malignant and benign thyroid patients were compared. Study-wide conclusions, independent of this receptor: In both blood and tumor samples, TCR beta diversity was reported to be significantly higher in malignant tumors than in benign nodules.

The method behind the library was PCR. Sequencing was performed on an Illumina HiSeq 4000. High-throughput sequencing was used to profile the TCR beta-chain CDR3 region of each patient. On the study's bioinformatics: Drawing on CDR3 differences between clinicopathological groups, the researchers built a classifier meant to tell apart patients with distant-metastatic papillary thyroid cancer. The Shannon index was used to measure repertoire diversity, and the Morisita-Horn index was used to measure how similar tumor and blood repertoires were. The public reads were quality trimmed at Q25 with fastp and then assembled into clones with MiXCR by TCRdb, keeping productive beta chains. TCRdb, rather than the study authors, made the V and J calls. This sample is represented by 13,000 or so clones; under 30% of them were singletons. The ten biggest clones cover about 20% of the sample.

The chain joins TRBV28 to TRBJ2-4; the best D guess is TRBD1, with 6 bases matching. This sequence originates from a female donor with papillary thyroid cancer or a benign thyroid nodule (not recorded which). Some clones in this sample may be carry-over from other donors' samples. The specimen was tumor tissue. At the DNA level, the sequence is TGTGCCAGCAGTGCACAGGGTTACATTCAGTACTTC. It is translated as CASSAQGYIQYF.